Presented here are 9 T cell receptor beta chains from one specimen sequenced in a study of blood T cell repertoires in COVID-19. The method was immunoSEQ multiplex PCR; TCRdb's version includes in-frame clones alone and lacks a portion of them. The sample has roughly 140,000 clones, around 84% seen once. The sequenced material came from peripheral blood. The source of these receptors is a human donor in a cohort sampled during active COVID-19.

The chain recombines TRBV5-1 with TRBJ2-7; D may be TRBD2 (5 bases). With 6 bases removed from V and 0 bases from J, the gap between germline ends came to 16 bases. Germline V gene data show CDR1 as SGHRS and CDR2 as YFSETQ. The CDR3 has 15 amino acids. This CDR3 reads CASTRTGESSYEQYF. The CDR3 coding sequence is TGCGCCAGCACCCGGACCGGGGAGAGCTCCTACGAGCAGTACTTC.

This rearrangement joins TRBV28 to TRBJ1-5; 10 bases agree with TRBD1. Losses at the gene ends were 2 bases for V and 9 bases for J; bases not matched to a gene: 13. The CDR3 loop spans 17 amino acids. The germline CDR1 and CDR2 sequences are MDHEN and SYDVKM. This chain's CDR3 is CASSLGGQGPALLPQHF. The CDR3, as DNA: TGTGCCAGCAGTTTAGGGGGACAGGGGCCCGCACTGTTGCCCCAGCATTTT. Filled out from reference TRBV28 and TRBJ1-5, the complete variable domain reads DVKVTQSSRYLVKRTGEKVFLECVQDMDHENMFWYRQDPGLGLRLIYFSYDVKMKEKGDIPEGYSVSREKKERFSLILESASTNQTSMYLCASSLGGQGPALLPQHFGDGTRLSIL.

This clone was detected only once. The rearrangement joins TRBV5-4 to TRBJ2-1; 7 nucleotides line up with TRBD1. Germline V gene lookup returns CDR1 SGHNT and CDR2 YYREEE (reference sequence). The V segment lost 2 bases and the J segment 0 bases; nucleotides outside the gene matches: 8. The CDR3 runs 17 residues. The CDR3 sequence is CASSFPMTGSSYNEQFF. The CDR3 coding sequence is TGTGCCAGCAGCTTCCCTATGACAGGGAGCTCCTACAATGAGCAGTTCTTC.

CDR3 bases: TGTGCCACTGGGGACTTTTCCTACGAGCAGTACTTC. This sequence encodes CATGDFSYEQYF. This rearrangement joins TRBV19 to TRBJ2-7, with D maybe TRBD2 (6 bases). The germline gives CDR1 LNHDA, CDR2 SQIVND (reference sequence). V lost 10 bases and J lost 1, with 11 bases in between. The CDR3 length is 12 residues.

This sequence joins TRBV13 and TRBJ1-6; no definite D call. The germline gives CDR1 PRHDT, CDR2 FYEKMQ (reference sequence). This CDR3 has 12 amino acids. V was cut by 5 bases and J by 18 bases, with 17 bases left in between. CDR3 DNA: TGTGCCAGCAGCGCTTGGAGAGACCAAGCCCACTTT. Its protein is CASSAWRDQAHF.

V is TRBV27 and J is TRBJ1-6; D not resolved. This CDR3 has 15 residues. Trimming took off 6 bases at V and 7 bases at J, with 16 bases between the two ends. Germline V gives CDR1 MNHEY, CDR2 SMNVEV (reference sequence). CDR3 sequence: CASSPAGSLNSPLHF. In DNA form, the CDR3 reads TGTGCCAGCAGCCCCGCGGGAAGTTTGAATTCACCCCTCCACTTT.

The DNA for the CDR3 is TGCGCCAGCAGTGAGTCGGTTTGGGACTGGGATAATTCACCCCTCCACTTT. This codes for CASSESVWDWDNSPLHF. This chain links TRBV10-2 with TRBJ1-6; tentatively, D is TRBD1 (5 bases). Germline CDR1 and CDR2: WSHSY and SAAADI. V shed 0 bases and J shed 5 bases, with 14 bases lying between them. CDR3 size: 17 residues.

The V and J genes are TRBV18 and TRBJ2-1; TRBD1 might be the D (5 bases). The CDR3 loop spans 14 amino acids. V lost 5 bases, J lost 5 bases, and 13 bases lay in between. Per the germline V gene, CDR1 is KGHSH and CDR2 is LQKENI. This CDR3 is CASSSGIEHNEQFF. The CDR3, as DNA: TGTGCCAGCTCATCAGGGATAGAACACAATGAGCAGTTCTTC. Variable domain in full (rest from reference TRBV18 and TRBJ2-1): NAGVMQNPRHLVRRRGQEARLRCSPMKGHSHVYWYRQLPEEGLKFMVYLQKENIIDESGMPKERFSAEFPKEGPSILRIQQVVRGDSAAYFCASSSGIEHNEQFFGPGTRLTVL.

The J gene is TRBJ1-5, the V gene TRBV7-2; 7 nucleotides align to TRBD1. Per germline, CDR1 SGHTA and CDR2 FQGNSA. The CDR3 runs to 16 residues. After removal of 5 bases from V and 5 bases from J, the junction contained 12 bases not matched to a gene. The CDR3, as DNA: TGTGCCAGCAGCCTAGGGACAGTAAGGGCCTATCAGCCCCAGCATTTT. This gives the protein CASSLGTVRAYQPQHF.